A single sample is the source of the 2 T cell receptor beta chains below, sequenced in a study of blood T cell repertoires in COVID-19. Here immunoSEQ multiplex PCR was the method, and the copy in TCRdb shows in-frame clones only, minus some. The table has 150,000 to 180,000 clones, roughly four fifths seen once. Sequencing was carried out using PBMCs or T cells enriched from blood (not recorded which). The receptors derive from a man in his fifties who had recovered from COVID-19.

The J gene is TRBJ1-5, the V gene TRBV6-6, with TRBD1 matching 7 bases. Germline V gene sequence: CDR1 MNHNY, CDR2 SVGAGI (reference sequence). The CDR3 covers 14 residues. The ends lost 5 bases at V and 4 bases at J; junction bases unmatched: 5. In nucleotides, the CDR3 is TGTGCCAGCAGTCGGGACAGCCCTAATCAGCCCCAGCATTTT. Protein: CASSRDSPNQPQHF.

This chain uses TRBV11-3 with TRBJ1-1; 9 positions match TRBD1. The CDR3 is 14 residues long. Germline V gene sequence: CDR1 SGHNT, CDR2 YENEEA. V dropped 5 bases and J dropped 3; count of bases not matched to a gene: 4. The CDR3: CASSPGQGHTEAFF. CDR3 DNA sequence: TGTGCCAGCAGCCCCGGACAGGGGCACACTGAAGCTTTCTTT.